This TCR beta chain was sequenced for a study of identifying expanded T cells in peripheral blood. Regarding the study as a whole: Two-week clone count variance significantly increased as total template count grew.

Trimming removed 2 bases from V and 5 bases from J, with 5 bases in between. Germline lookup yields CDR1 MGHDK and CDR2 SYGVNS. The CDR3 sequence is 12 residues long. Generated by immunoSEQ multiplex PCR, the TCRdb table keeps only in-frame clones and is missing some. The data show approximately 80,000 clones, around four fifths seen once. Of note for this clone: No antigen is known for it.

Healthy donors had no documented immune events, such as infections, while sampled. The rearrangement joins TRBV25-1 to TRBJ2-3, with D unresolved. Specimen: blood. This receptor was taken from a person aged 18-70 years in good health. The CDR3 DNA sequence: TGTGCCAGCAGTGAAGGGGTAGATACGCAGTATTTT. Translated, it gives CASSEGVDTQYF.